These 26 T cell receptor beta chains came from one sample sequenced in a study of CD8 T cells in Susac syndrome. With random hexamers, reverse transcription was performed on about 0.5 to 1 ug of RNA. TCRdb reanalysed the immunoSEQ multiplex PCR reads using MiXCR and keeps one entry per CDR3 protein. Here the sample spans some 300,000 distinct CDR3 sequences, about 85% being singletons. The sample was CD8+ T cells from PBMCs. Receptor source: a human donor with multiple sclerosis.

The chain carries TRBV28 and TRBJ2-7; 9 nucleotides agree with TRBD1. Germline-derived CDR1 and CDR2 are MDHEN and SYDVKM. V was clipped by 2 bases and J by 4 bases; unmatched bases: 6. This CDR3 region has 15 residues. CDR3 sequence: CASSLMGQGTYEQYF. The DNA of the CDR3 is TGTGCCAGCAGTTTAATGGGACAGGGCACTTACGAGCAGTACTTC.

Only one count was recorded for this clonotype. This rearrangement joins TRBV7-9 to TRBJ2-7; D possibly uses TRBD1 or TRBD2 (5 bases each). Germline CDR1 is SEHNR and CDR2 is FQNEAQ (reference sequence). V was pared by 4 bases and J by 7 bases, with 23 bases between. The CDR3 covers 16 residues. This CDR3 reads CASSSPPWGIGWEQYF. The DNA for the CDR3 is TGTGCCAGCAGCTCCCCCCCTTGGGGGATAGGCTGGGAGCAGTACTTC.

On this clonotype itself: Because it lacks the conserved phenylalanine or tryptophan at the end, this CDR3 is likely a read error. The chain uses TRBV28 and TRBJ2-1; D uncertain. V was shortened by 6 bases and J by 6 bases, with 21 bases between the two germline ends. CDR3 length: 16 residues. CDR1 MDHEN and CDR2 SYDVKM come from the germline V gene. The CDR3 is CASSPKLAYPPNEQFS. CDR3 nucleotide sequence: TGTGCCAGCAGCCCTAAGTTAGCATATCCCCCCAATGAGCAGTTCTCC.

V is TRBV28 and J is TRBJ2-1; D ambiguous. V was shortened by 3 bases and J by 9 bases, with 18 bases between the two germline ends. Germline V gives CDR1 MDHEN, CDR2 SYDVKM. This CDR3 has 15 residues. CDR3 sequence (DNA): TGTGCCAGCAGTTTCGTCCAGGAACCCTTCCGTGAGCAGTTCTTC. This encodes CASSFVQEPFREQFF.

The rearrangement joins TRBV12-3 or TRBV12-4 to TRBJ1-2; TRBD1 aligns across 9 bases. The CDR3 totals 15 residues. V shed 3 bases and J 5 bases; nucleotides not matched to a gene: 7. DNA for the CDR3: TGTGCCAGCAGTTTCACCCAGGACAGGGGATATGGCTACACCTTC. It codes for CASSFTQDRGYGYTF.

The chain uses TRBV6-5 and TRBJ2-7; 11 positions match TRBD2. The germline gives CDR1 MNHEY, CDR2 SVGAGI. The CDR3 is 15 amino acids. With V trimmed by 6 bases and J by 2 bases, 6 bases remained unmatched. The CDR3, as DNA: TGTGCCAGCAGCGTTACTAGCGGGGGAACCTACGAGCAGTACTTC. Translation: CASSVTSGGTYEQYF.

The chain combines TRBV2 with TRBJ1-2; D might be TRBD1 (5 bases). This CDR3 contains 13 residues. Germline V gives CDR1 SNHLY, CDR2 FYNNEI. The V end lost 11 bases, the J end lost 5 bases, and 18 bases lay between the germline ends. CDR3 sequence (DNA): TGTGCCGGGCGGGACGGAGGAATTTATGGCTACACCTTC. Its protein product is CAGRDGGIYGYTF.

J is TRBJ1-3 and V is TRBV7-9; D not resolved. The CDR3 sequence is 14 residues long. Germline V gives CDR1 SEHNR, CDR2 FQNEAQ (reference sequence). Trimming cost V 8 bases and J 0 bases, with 11 bases left between them. CDR3 region: CASQIDGSGNTIYF. In nucleotides, the CDR3 is TGTGCCAGCCAAATAGACGGCTCTGGAAACACCATATATTTT.

V gene TRBV7-9 combines with J gene TRBJ2-7; no reliable D call. From germline, CDR1 is SEHNR and CDR2 FQNEAQ (reference sequence). There are 15 residues in the CDR3. V was cut by 3 bases and J by 3 bases, with 15 bases left in between. CDR3 DNA: TGTGCCAGCAGCTTCACAGCTGGGCGGAACTACGAGCAGTACTTC. This gives the protein CASSFTAGRNYEQYF.

V gene TRBV5-1 combines with J gene TRBJ2-2; 8 bases are a match to TRBD2. CDR1 is SGHRS, CDR2 YFSETQ, per germline. The length of the CDR3 is 15 residues. With V trimmed by 5 bases and J by 6 bases, 9 bases remained unmatched. CDR3 bases: TGCGCCAGCAGTTTACAGCGGGAGCTCGCCGGGGAGCTGTTTTTT. Amino acids: CASSLQRELAGELFF.

The V call is TRBV9, the J call TRBJ1-1; 7 bases line up with TRBD1. The CDR3 runs 16 residues. J was trimmed by 1 base and V by 2 bases; bases with no gene match: 8. Looked up from germline, CDR1 is SGDLS and CDR2 is YYNGEE. Here the CDR3 reads CASSVGQDDWNTEAFF. In DNA, the CDR3 is TGTGCCAGCAGCGTCGGACAGGACGATTGGAACACTGAAGCTTTCTTT. Looking up the rest from reference TRBV9 and TRBJ1-1 gives the full variable domain: DSGVTQTPKHLITATGQRVTLRCSPRSGDLSVYWYQQSLDQGLQFLIQYYNGEERAKGNILERFSAQQFPDLHSELNLSSLELGDSALYFCASSVGQDDWNTEAFFGQGTRLTVV.

The sample holds one count of this clonotype. The chain uses TRBV3-1 and TRBJ2-7; D might be TRBD2 (6 bases). The length of the CDR3 is 15 residues. CDR1 is LGHDT and CDR2 is YNNKEL in the germline V gene (reference sequence). V lost 0 bases to trimming and J lost 6 bases, with 15 bases between them. CDR3 nucleotides: TGTGCCAGCAGCCAAGACTACGGGACTCAGGGCGAGCAGTACTTC. The encoded protein is CASSQDYGTQGEQYF.

This chain joins TRBV6-1 and TRBJ2-3, with a tentative D call TRBD1 (6 bases). From germline, CDR1 is MNHNS and CDR2 SASEGT. The CDR3 is 15 residues long. Trimming removed 3 bases from V and 2 bases from J, with 12 bases in between. This CDR3 reads CASSEGAIYTDTQYF. The CDR3 nucleotides read TGTGCCAGCAGTGAGGGGGCGATTTACACAGATACGCAGTATTTT.

A single count supports this clonotype. The V and J genes are TRBV30 and TRBJ1-1, with D perhaps TRBD1 (5 bases). Germline values: CDR1 GTSNPN, CDR2 SVGIG (reference sequence). The CDR3 consists of 13 residues. With 4 bases removed from V and 2 bases from J, the gap between germline ends came to 11 bases. CDR3 in amino acids: CAWTWGGNTEAFF. As DNA, the CDR3 is TGTGCCTGGACCTGGGGGGGAAACACTGAAGCTTTCTTT.

This chain connects TRBV28 to TRBJ1-2, with unresolved D. Germline V lookup: CDR1 MDHEN, CDR2 SYDVKM. V was shortened by 6 bases and J by 1 base, with 9 bases between the two germline ends. CDR3 length: 13 amino acids. As DNA, the CDR3 is TGTGCCAGCAGGACGATTTATAACTATGGCTACACCTTC. Translating it yields CASRTIYNYGYTF.

The V call is TRBV27, the J call TRBJ1-1, with 8 nucleotides matching TRBD1. V lost 4 bases, J lost 5 bases, and 6 bases stayed unmatched. The CDR3 has 14 amino acids. Germline V lookup: CDR1 MNHEY, CDR2 SMNVEV (reference sequence). In nucleotides, the CDR3 is TGTGCCAGCAGTTGGACAGGGTCGGGAACTGAAGCTTTCTTT. This translates into CASSWTGSGTEAFF.

This sequence joins TRBV24-1 and TRBJ1-2, with D tentatively TRBD1 (5 bases). The CDR3 totals 12 residues. Germline loops: CDR1 KGHDR, CDR2 SFDVKD. V was clipped by 7 bases and J by 6 bases, with 11 bases between them. The chain's CDR3 is CATSAEGHGYTF. The CDR3, as DNA: TGTGCCACCAGCGCCGAGGGGCATGGCTACACCTTC.

The V call is TRBV11-2, the J call TRBJ2-2; D is perhaps TRBD2 (6 bases). CDR3 size: 14 residues. Looked up from germline, CDR1 is SGHAT and CDR2 is FQNNGV. Trimming removed 5 bases from V and 5 bases from J, with 12 bases in between. The CDR3 DNA follows: TGTGCCAGCAGCGAAGGTGGGGGGACCGGGGAGCTGTTTTTT. Translated, it gives CASSEGGGTGELFF.

The chain has TRBV28 and TRBJ1-5, with D possibly being TRBD1 (5 bases). V was cut by 7 bases and J by 0 bases, with 10 bases left in between. This CDR3 region has 14 residues. The germline gives CDR1 MDHEN, CDR2 SYDVKM. The CDR3 loop is CASKGTYSNQPQHF. CDR3 DNA sequence: TGTGCCAGCAAAGGGACTTATAGCAATCAGCCCCAGCATTTT. The full variable domain, rest sourced from reference TRBV28 and TRBJ1-5, is DVKVTQSSRYLVKRTGEKVFLECVQDMDHENMFWYRQDPGLGLRLIYFSYDVKMKEKGDIPEGYSVSREKKERFSLILESASTNQTSMYLCASKGTYSNQPQHFGDGTRLSIL.

The gene calls are TRBV12-5 and TRBJ2-2, with D possibly being TRBD2 (6 bases). CDR3 length: 17 amino acids. With 5 bases removed from V and 6 bases from J, the gap between germline ends came to 22 bases. Germline CDR1 is LGHNT and CDR2 is FRNRAP. CDR3 in DNA: TGTGCTAGTGGTAACACCCCTATCGGGAGTTGGTCCGGGGAGCTGTTTTTT. Translated, it gives CASGNTPIGSWSGELFF.

The J gene is TRBJ1-2, the V gene TRBV7-9; D unresolved. Trimming took off 5 bases at V and 9 bases at J, with 16 bases between the two ends. The CDR3 has 13 amino acids. From germline, CDR1 is SEHNR and CDR2 FQNEAQ (reference sequence). CDR3 nucleotides: TGTGCCAGCAGCGATGACAACCACCTGAGCTACACCTTC. Its translation: CASSDDNHLSYTF.

The gene calls are TRBV27 and TRBJ2-7; the match to TRBD1 covers 10 bases. V shed 7 bases, J shed 3 bases, and the junction held 6 bases outside the gene matches. The germline V gene has CDR1 MNHEY and CDR2 SMNVEV (reference sequence). There are 14 residues in the CDR3. The CDR3 DNA reads TGTGCCAGCACCGCGACAGGGGGCCACTACGAGCAGTACTTC. Translation: CASTATGGHYEQYF.

Only one count was recorded for this clonotype. Here the CDR3 DNA reads TGTGCCAGCAGTTTATCTATAACCGGGGAGCTGTTTTTT. This codes for CASSLSITGELFF. V and J are TRBV27 and TRBJ2-2; D is uncertain. Germline CDR1 reads MNHEY; CDR2 reads SMNVEV (reference sequence). This CDR3 comprises 13 residues. Trimming shortened V by 0 bases and J by 5 bases, and 4 bases separated the two germline ends.

The chain joins TRBV12-5 to TRBJ1-5; no reliable D call. The germline V and J ends were trimmed by 0 bases and 10 bases, with 25 bases remaining between them. The CDR3 extends over 18 amino acids. Germline CDR1 LGHNT, CDR2 FRNRAP. CDR3 in amino acids: CASGLVAVRENSPEPQHF. The CDR3 nucleotides are TGTGCTAGTGGTTTGGTGGCGGTAAGGGAAAACTCGCCGGAACCCCAGCATTTT.

The chain employs TRBV11-2 and TRBJ1-5, with D maybe TRBD1 (6 bases). Trimming took 0 bases from V and 6 from J, leaving 15 bases between them. In germline, CDR1 is SGHAT, CDR2 FQNNGV. This CDR3 spans 16 amino acids. In nucleotides, the CDR3 is TGTGCCAGCAGCTTAGAGTTAACAGGGACTGGTCAGCCCCAGCATTTT. It yields the protein CASSLELTGTGQPQHF.

CDR3 coding DNA: TGTGCCAGCAGTTTCGGGTTTGCTGGAGAGACCCAGTACTTC. Encoded protein: CASSFGFAGETQYF. The V gene is TRBV28, the J gene TRBJ2-5; D not certain. Trimming took 3 bases from V and 4 from J, leaving 12 bases between them. The CDR3 runs to 14 residues. CDR1 MDHEN and CDR2 SYDVKM come from the germline V gene.